The 11 T cell receptor beta chains given below trace back to one sample, sequenced in a study of cytotoxic CD8 clonotypes in ibrutinib-treated CLL. Profiling relied on immunoSEQ multiplex PCR, and the TCRdb table lists in-frame clones only, not all of them. The table has about 63,000 clones, around 60% seen once. The starting material was PBMCs, obtained after 12 months of ibrutinib treatment. The receptors come from a human donor with chronic lymphocytic leukemia.

The rearrangement uses TRBV27 and TRBJ2-6, with D hard to call. Germline values: CDR1 MNHEY, CDR2 SMNVEV (reference sequence). The V gene lost 8 bases and the J gene lost 2 bases, with 10 bases spanning the gap. The CDR3 sequence is 14 residues long. The CDR3 DNA is TGTGCCAGCCGGAACCCCACTGGGGCCAACGTCCTGACTTTC. It encodes CASRNPTGANVLTF.

This clone was seen just once. This rearrangement joins TRBV4-2 to TRBJ2-5; D unresolved. Trimming left V 0 bases short and J 4 bases short, with 9 bases between. The CDR3 contains 14 residues. Germline lookup yields CDR1 LGHNA and CDR2 YNFKEQ. The CDR3 DNA reads as TGTGCCAGCAGCCAAGATCGCGGCGGAGAGACCCAGTACTTC. Translation gives CASSQDRGGETQYF.

This clone was counted a few times. The V gene is TRBV29-1, the J gene TRBJ1-1; D remains ambiguous. There are 12 residues in the CDR3. Trimming removed 6 bases from V and 1 base from J, with 9 bases in between. Germline V CDR1 and CDR2: SQVTM, ANQGSEA. The CDR3 bases are TGCAGCGTCCTCCTTTCGAACACTGAAGCTTTCTTT. This encodes CSVLLSNTEAFF.

CDR3 protein: CAISEYEGIGTQYF. The CDR3, as DNA: TGTGCCATCAGTGAGTATGAAGGGATCGGGACCCAGTACTTC. The chain combines TRBV10-3 with TRBJ2-5; no clear D. CDR3 length equals 14 residues. CDR1 and CDR2 from the germline V gene are ENHRY and SYGVKD. Deletions cut 1 base from V and 7 bases from J, with 13 bases between.

V gene TRBV28 combines with J gene TRBJ1-3, with D unresolved. CDR1 MDHEN and CDR2 SYDVKM come from the germline V gene. The CDR3 runs to 12 residues. V was clipped by 5 bases and J by 3 bases, with 5 bases between them. CDR3 loop: CASSRLGNTIYF. The CDR3 DNA is TGTGCCAGCAGTCGCCTTGGAAACACCATATATTTT.

This clone turned up a few times. This chain joins TRBV29-1 and TRBJ1-2; TRBD1 matches at 7 bases. V shed 7 bases and J 2 bases; nucleotides not matched to a gene: 10. The CDR3 has 14 residues. In germline, CDR1 is SQVTM, CDR2 ANQGSEA. CDR3 protein: CSAGGGQTNYGYTF. CDR3 sequence (DNA): TGCAGCGCAGGGGGGGGACAGACAAACTATGGCTACACCTTC. The full variable domain, rest sourced from reference TRBV29-1 and TRBJ1-2, is SAVISQKPSRDICQRGTSLTIQCQVDSQVTMMFWYRQQPGQSLTLIATANQGSEATYESGFVIDKFPISRPNLTFSTLTVSNMSPEDSSIYLCSAGGGQTNYGYTFGSGTRLTVV.

The chain links TRBV5-5 to TRBJ2-7; D gene uncertain. The CDR3 has 14 residues. V lost 0 bases and J 5 bases, leaving 12 bases between the germline ends. Germline CDR1 and CDR2: SGHKS and YYEKEE (reference sequence). CDR3 protein: CASSLVVAAHEQYF. Written as DNA, the CDR3 is TGTGCCAGCAGCTTGGTTGTAGCCGCCCACGAGCAGTACTTC.

This clone was seen at least ten times. V and J are TRBV10-3 and TRBJ2-3; D may be TRBD1 (6 bases). Germline V gene sequence: CDR1 ENHRY, CDR2 SYGVKD. Trimming cost V 0 bases and J 3 bases, with 19 bases left between them. CDR3 length equals 18 residues. The CDR3 DNA is TGTGCCATCAGTGAGTCCCCACAGGGTGACACACTGACAGATACGCAGTATTTT. Translating gives CAISESPQGDTLTDTQYF.

This clone was found a few times. V usage is TRBV29-1 and J usage is TRBJ1-1; TRBD1 is a possible D gene (6 bases). Germline CDR1 SQVTM, CDR2 ANQGSEA. The V gene lost 4 bases and the J gene lost 1 base, with 7 bases spanning the gap. CDR3 length: 12 amino acids. The CDR3 nucleotides are TGCAGCGTTGTCAGGGGGAACACTGAAGCTTTCTTT. Amino acid sequence: CSVVRGNTEAFF.

This clone is medium-sized. The gene calls are TRBV5-6 and TRBJ2-7, with 10 bases identical to TRBD1. CDR3 size: 14 residues. CDR1 is SGHDT and CDR2 is YYEEEE in the germline V gene. The junction had 5 bases not matched to a gene; V was cut back by 6 bases and J by 2 bases. The CDR3 coding sequence is TGTGCCAGCACCGGGACAGGGGTTGCCTACGAGCAGTACTTC. Its protein product is CASTGTGVAYEQYF.

The rearrangement uses TRBV7-9 and TRBJ1-2; TRBD1 might be the D (5 bases). The CDR3 runs 16 residues. CDR1 is SEHNR, CDR2 FQNEAQ, per germline (reference sequence). With 1 base removed from V and 5 bases from J, the gap between germline ends came to 17 bases. The CDR3 spells CASSLGYQVGGYGYTF. The CDR3 nucleotides are TGTGCCAGCAGCTTAGGCTATCAGGTTGGGGGGTATGGCTACACCTTC.